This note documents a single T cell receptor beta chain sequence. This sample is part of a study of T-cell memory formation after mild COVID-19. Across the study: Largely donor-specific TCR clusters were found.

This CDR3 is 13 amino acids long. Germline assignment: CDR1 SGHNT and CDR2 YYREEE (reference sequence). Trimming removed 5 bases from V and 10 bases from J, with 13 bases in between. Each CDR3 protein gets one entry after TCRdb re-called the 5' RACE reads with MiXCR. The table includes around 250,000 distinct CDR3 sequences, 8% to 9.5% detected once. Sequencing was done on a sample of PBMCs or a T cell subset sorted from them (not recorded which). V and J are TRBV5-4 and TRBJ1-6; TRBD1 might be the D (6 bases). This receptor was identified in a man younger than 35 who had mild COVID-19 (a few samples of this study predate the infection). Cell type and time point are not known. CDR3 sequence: CASRGEGGSPLHF. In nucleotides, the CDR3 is TGTGCCAGCAGGGGCGAGGGGGGGTCACCCCTCCACTTT. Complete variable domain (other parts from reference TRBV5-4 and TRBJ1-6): ETGVTQSPTHLIKTRGQQVTLRCSSQSGHNTVSWYQQALGQGPQFIFQYYREEENGRGNFPPRFSGLQFPNYSSELNVNALELDDSALYLCASRGEGGSPLHFGNGTRLTVT.